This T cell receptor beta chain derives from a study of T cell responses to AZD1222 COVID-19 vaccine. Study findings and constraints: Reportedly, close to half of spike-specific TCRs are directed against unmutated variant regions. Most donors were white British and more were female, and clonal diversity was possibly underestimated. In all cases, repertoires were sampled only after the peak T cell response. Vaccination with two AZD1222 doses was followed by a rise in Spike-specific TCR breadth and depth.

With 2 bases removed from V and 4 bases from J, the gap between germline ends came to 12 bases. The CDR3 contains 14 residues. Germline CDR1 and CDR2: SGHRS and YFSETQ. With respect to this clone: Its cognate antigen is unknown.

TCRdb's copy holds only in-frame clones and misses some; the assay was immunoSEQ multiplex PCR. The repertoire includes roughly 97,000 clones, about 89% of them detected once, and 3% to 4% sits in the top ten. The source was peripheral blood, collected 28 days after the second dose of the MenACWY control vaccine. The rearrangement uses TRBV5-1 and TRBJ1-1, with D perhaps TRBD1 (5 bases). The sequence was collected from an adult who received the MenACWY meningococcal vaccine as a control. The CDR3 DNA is TGCGCCAGCAGCTTTCAGGGCCAGGGCACTGAAGCTTTCTTT. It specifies CASSFQGQGTEAFF.